Listed here are 10 T cell receptor beta chains from one sample, sequenced in a study of T cell responses to AZD1222 COVID-19 vaccine. The assay was immunoSEQ multiplex PCR, and TCRdb's table has in-frame clones only and misses some. Of some 140,000 clones listed, roughly 91% are singletons. Specimen: peripheral blood, collected 28 days after the second AZD1222 dose. The receptors were sampled from an adult who received the AZD1222 COVID-19 vaccine.

CDR3 residues: CASSLGTGPYEQYF. CDR3 in DNA: TGTGCCAGCAGCTTAGGAACAGGGCCCTACGAGCAGTACTTC. The chain has TRBV11-3 and TRBJ2-7; tentative D call: TRBD1 (6 bases). V was cut by 1 base and J by 2 bases, with 9 bases left in between. CDR1 is SGHNT, CDR2 YENEEA, per germline. CDR3 length: 14 residues.

The chain is built from TRBV2 and TRBJ1-6, with TRBD1 identical over 7 bases. The CDR3 is 18 residues long. Germline CDR1 is SNHLY and CDR2 is FYNNEI. Trimming took 2 bases from V and 4 from J; bases not matched to a gene: 11. CDR3 region: CASSESRTGRVYNSPLHF. The CDR3 DNA is TGTGCCAGCAGTGAATCCCGGACAGGCAGAGTTTATAATTCACCCCTCCACTTT.

CDR3 nucleotide sequence: TGTGCCAGCAGCCACGTACTAGCGGGGCAAGAGACCCAGTACTTC. It is translated as CASSHVLAGQETQYF. The V call is TRBV3-1 (or the pseudogene TRBV3-2), the J call TRBJ2-5; 10 bases are a match to TRBD2. Germline V gene data show CDR1 as LGHDT and CDR2 as YNNKEL (reference sequence). V lost 3 bases and J lost 2; bases outside the gene matches: 3. The CDR3 extends over 15 amino acids.

V is TRBV18 and J is TRBJ2-1; D remains unclear. Germline V lookup: CDR1 KGHSH, CDR2 LQKENI. The V gene lost 2 bases and the J gene lost 4 bases, with 12 bases spanning the gap. This CDR3 spans 15 amino acids. The CDR3 protein is CASSPGAGSYNEQFF. DNA for the CDR3: TGTGCCAGCTCACCAGGTGCTGGGTCTTACAATGAGCAGTTCTTC.

The rearrangement joins TRBV6-1 to TRBJ1-1, with unresolved D. This CDR3 region has 15 residues. In germline, CDR1 is MNHNS, CDR2 SASEGT. Trimming left V 2 bases short and J 4 bases short, with 14 bases between. The CDR3 DNA sequence: TGTGCCAGCAGTGAATCCCAAGGCTGGACCACTGAAGCTTTCTTT. As protein: CASSESQGWTTEAFF.

CDR3 residues: CASSLSGGAEPHTDTQYF. The CDR3 nucleotides are TGTGCCAGCAGCTTAAGCGGGGGGGCCGAACCTCACACAGATACGCAGTATTTT. V and J are TRBV7-3 and TRBJ2-3, with 9 bases matching TRBD2. The CDR3 consists of 18 residues. Looked up from germline, CDR1 is SGHTA and CDR2 is FQGTGA. The V gene end was trimmed by 1 base and the J gene end by 2 bases; junction bases not matched to a gene: 10.

The V and J genes are TRBV19 and TRBJ1-2; tentatively, D is TRBD1 (5 bases). Germline V lookup: CDR1 LNHDA, CDR2 SQIVND (reference sequence). This CDR3 spans 16 amino acids. The ends were cut back, 5 bases at V and 4 bases at J, with 20 bases in the middle. CDR3 sequence: CASSPISTGSSYGYTF. CDR3 bases: TGTGCCAGTAGTCCGATCTCAACAGGATCCTCCTATGGCTACACCTTC.

This chain links TRBV7-9 with TRBJ1-1; no definite D call. The CDR3 has 15 amino acids. The germline V gene has CDR1 SEHNR and CDR2 FQNEAQ (reference sequence). The V end lost 1 base, the J end lost 2 bases, and 11 bases lay between the germline ends. The CDR3 here is CASSLGGGPNTEAFF. The CDR3 DNA sequence: TGTGCCAGCAGCTTAGGAGGAGGGCCTAACACTGAAGCTTTCTTT. Full variable domain (missing parts from reference TRBV7-9 and TRBJ1-1): DTGVSQNPRHKITKRGQNVTFRCDPISEHNRLYWYRQTLGQGPEFLTYFQNEAQLEKSRLLSDRFSAERPKGSFSTLEIQRTEQGDSAMYLCASSLGGGPNTEAFFGQGTRLTVV.

This rearrangement joins TRBV30 to TRBJ2-1, with D possibly TRBD1 on 6 matching bases. The V and J ends lost 3 bases and 0 bases respectively, with 12 bases between them. This CDR3 comprises 15 residues. Per the germline V gene, CDR1 is GTSNPN and CDR2 is SVGIG (reference sequence). The CDR3 spells CAWRTGFPSYNEQFF. CDR3 nucleotides: TGTGCCTGGAGGACAGGTTTCCCCTCCTACAATGAGCAGTTCTTC.

This chain uses TRBV6-2 or TRBV6-3 with TRBJ2-7; D is possibly TRBD1 (5 bases). The germline CDR1 and CDR2 sequences are MNHEY and SVGEGT. V lost 3 bases to trimming and J lost 4 bases, with 10 bases between them. CDR3 length equals 13 residues. The CDR3 DNA reads as TGTGCCAGCAGTTATTCCAGGGAATACGAGCAGTACTTC. Amino acids: CASSYSREYEQYF.